A single sample is the source of the 5 T cell receptor beta chains below, sequenced in a study of Graves' ophthalmopathy and Graves' hyperthyroidism. Transcripts of RNA were the source for amplifying TCR beta CDR3 regions. An initial RT-PCR round employing HTBI primers preceded a second-round multiplex PCR. MiXCR, applied by TCRdb to the multiplex PCR reads, yields one record per CDR3 protein. The table includes hundreds of thousands of distinct CDR3 sequences, 40% to 50% detected once. Sequencing was done on a sample of peripheral blood. Source of these receptors: an adult man with Graves' ophthalmopathy.

The chain joins TRBV2 to TRBJ1-2; weak D call: TRBD1 (6 bases). Per germline, CDR1 SNHLY and CDR2 FYNNEI. This CDR3 comprises 15 residues. Trimming took off 4 bases at V and 3 bases at J, with 15 bases between the two ends. The CDR3 is CASSGPFSGDYGYTF. The DNA of the CDR3 is TGTGCCAGCAGTGGTCCTTTCTCAGGGGACTATGGCTACACCTTC.

The chain recombines TRBV5-1 with TRBJ2-7; 8 bases align to TRBD2. V trimming: 1 base; J trimming: 6 bases; junction bases outside the gene matches: 12. The germline V gene encodes CDR1 SGHRS and CDR2 YFSETQ. The length of the CDR3 is 16 residues. CDR3 region: CASSLSRAGGSGEQYF. The CDR3 nucleotides are TGCGCCAGCAGCTTGTCTCGGGCGGGGGGCTCGGGCGAGCAGTACTTC.

This clonotype was counted between two and nine times. The chain combines TRBV19 with TRBJ1-5, with D perhaps matching TRBD1 (5 bases). The germline CDR1 and CDR2 sequences are LNHDA and SQIVND (reference sequence). The CDR3 length is 15 residues. With 11 bases removed from V and 0 bases from J, the gap between germline ends came to 17 bases. CDR3 bases: TGTGCCTCCTCAAAGGGACGAAATAGCAATCAGCCCCAGCATTTT. It translates to CASSKGRNSNQPQHF.

A note on this clonotype: At one end the junction does not follow the germline gene, possibly because of a read error. The rearrangement joins TRBV10-3 to TRBJ2-5; 13 bases agree with TRBD2. Germline V gene data show CDR1 as ENHRY and CDR2 as SYGVKD. The CDR3 covers 16 residues. DNA for the CDR3: TGTGCCAGCAGTTACTCCCGGACTAGCGGGAGTGAGACCCAGTACTTC. As protein: CASSYSRTSGSETQYF.

The genes are TRBV12-3 or TRBV12-4 and TRBJ1-1; the D is unclear. The CDR3 totals 14 residues. Trimming took 3 bases from V and 0 from J, leaving 8 bases between them. CDR3 DNA: TGTGCCAGCAGTTTGGATTCCATGAACACTGAAGCTTTCTTT. This translates into CASSLDSMNTEAFF.